The source of this TCR beta chain is a study of shared clonotypes between healthy human individuals (dated by TCRdb to 2018 to 2021). General notes on the study: Two women and a few men aged 18 to 49 years were included in the cohort. For each donor, CD4 naive and CD4 memory were each run on three plates, CD8 naive on two plates, and CD8 memory on one plate. Different laboratories and diverse techniques were used to prepare libraries and sequence TCR repertoires, to increase sequencing depth and limit assay-specific biases. Each donor's leukapheresis produced roughly between about 0.85 and 10 billion PBMCs. The study deeply sequenced blood TCR repertoires of five healthy adults to estimate repertoire size and the extent of clonotype sharing between individuals. Study-wide conclusions, independent of this receptor: Pairwise subsampling led to the expectation that sequencing depth would affect the degree of clonotype sharing among donors. Because the study included only a small number of donors, the genetic and exposure-history diversity represented was limited. Only blood was sampled, and tissue TCR repertoires likely differ from those in blood. Rarefaction of sorted-subset datasets indicated incomplete sequencing despite the large sequencing depth. Compared with non-shared clonotypes, clonotypes shared by all four sorted-subset donors had higher generation probabilities. Larger estimated clonotype richness was generally found for naive subsets than for memory subsets. When several donors were compared, the shared fraction of clonotypes was about 5% for naive CD4, about 4% for naive CD8, 2.3% for memory CD4, and less than 0.5% for memory CD8.

As encoded in the germline V gene (reference sequence), CDR1 is SEHNR while CDR2 is FQNEAQ. Trimming takes 4 bases from V and 0 bases from J, and the germline ends sit 10 bases apart. There are 15 amino acids in the CDR3, from cysteine to phenylalanine inclusive. This entry keeps only the CDR3 DNA: 45 bases, framed from base 1. TCR CDR3 regions were amplified from genomic DNA by multiplex PCR using the deep immunoSEQ assay. Extracted genomic DNA from each cell subset was distributed evenly across all wells of several immunoSEQ 96-well plates, and each plate was treated as a replicate. Each replicate PCR for sorted subsets received 150 to 250 ng genomic DNA, equal to about 30,000 T cell genomes. Purified libraries were measured with a Qubit 3.0 fluorometer, size-checked on a Bioanalyzer 2100, and measured again with the KAPA Library Quantification kit. A separate single-read 150-cycle Illumina NextSeq 550 flow cell was used to sequence each immunoSEQ 96-well plate. On the study's bioinformatics: The immunoSEQ output contained only junctional sequences without quality scores, so filtering could not match that applied to full-length reads. Sequences were annotated with PyIR, a Python wrapper for IgBLAST v1.9, and V/J genes and CDR3 were assigned using IMGT germline references. Any read was removed if the V/J assignment was weak (E-value above 1e-6), the CDR3 was missing, or the read contained stop codons, out-of-frame junctions, or ambiguous translated residues. A V3J clonotype was defined by an identical inferred V gene, J gene, and CDR3 amino acid sequence. Percentage overlap between repertoires was calculated by dividing the number of shared unique clonotypes by the size of the smaller repertoire. Repertoire richness was assessed with RTK rarefaction, the Chao1 estimator, and Recon v2.1 estimates of unobserved clonotypes. Generation probabilities for all TCRbeta clonotypes obtained by the gDNA method from a few donors were computed using OLGA. TCRdb's version of the immuneACCESS table is confined to in-frame rearrangements and falls short of the full clone set. An unresolved V gene accounts for under half of the shortfall where checked; the remainder is of unknown origin. The DNA gave D and trimming, while V, J and clone size come from that table. The sample yields approximately 2.4 million clones; 90% to 96% were counted once. The ten largest clonotypes hold roughly 0.13% of the sample.

The donors were healthy, HIV-negative adults who had no recently reported acute infections or vaccinations. Every donor was a Caucasian adult living in Nashville, Tennessee, USA. CD4+ T cells were enriched through magnetic negative selection, after which naive cells were positively selected on CD45RA and the remaining negative fraction served as the memory subset. After blood collection by leukapheresis, PBMCs were isolated using Ficoll-Histopaque density gradient centrifugation and then cryopreserved in the vapor phase of liquid nitrogen. Analytical flow cytometry was used to check the purity and quantity of each magnetically sorted T cell population. From each sorted fraction, genomic DNA was isolated and quantified by UV absorbance on a Nanodrop 2000c. Concerning this clone: Its binding antigen is unknown. Per-nucleotide qualities are absent, and no much larger clonotype sits a single base away.

The TCR was taken from a young man in good health. Sequenced sample: naive CD4+ T cells sorted from blood. This sample's cell subset or site label indicates: CD45RA+ positively selected. Recombination connected TRBV7-9 to TRBJ1-3; TRBD1 is perhaps the D gene, given 5 matching bases. The CDR3 region: CASSSGGTSGNTIYF. Read as DNA, the sequence is TGTGCCAGCAGCTCTGGGGGTACCTCTGGAAACACCATATATTTT. Beyond the CDR3, the reference TRBV7-9 and TRBJ1-3 genes provide the residues; the full variable domain reads: DTGVSQNPRHKITKRGQNVTFRCDPISEHNRLYWYRQTLGQGPEFLTYFQNEAQLEKSRLLSDRFSAERPKGSFSTLEIQRTEQGDSAMYLCASSSGGTSGNTIYFGEGSWLTVV.